This is a list of T cell receptor beta chains from one sample in a study of OX40 agonist ivuxolimab in advanced cancers. The data were produced by immunoSEQ multiplex PCR, yet TCRdb's version contains in-frame clones alone and is incomplete. The sample yields some 90,000 clones, over 75% seen once. This specimen consisted of CD4+ or CD8+ T cells sorted from blood, obtained in a trial of the OX40 agonist ivuxolimab. The receptors derive from an adult with an advanced solid tumor such as melanoma, head and neck, liver or kidney cancer. The CDR3 runs from the conserved cysteine through the conserved F or W. A D gene is named only where the DNA matches it firmly. Size is stated for part of the rows, as once, few or many counts, or as a class when the clone is expanded.

d_gene: TRBD2
v_gene: TRBV28
j_gene: TRBJ2-5
abundance: -
CDR3aa: CASSSPGTSGSRGETQYF
CDR3nt: TGTGCCAGCAGTTCCCCCGGGACTAGCGGATCCAGGGGAGAGACCCAGTACTTC

d_gene: -
v_gene: TRBV29-1
j_gene: TRBJ1-1
abundance: -
CDR3aa: CSVSGNTEAFF
CDR3nt: TGCAGCGTCTCCGGGAACACTGAAGCTTTCTTT

d_gene: TRBD2
v_gene: TRBV10-3
j_gene: TRBJ2-1
abundance: -
CDR3aa: CAIRGTSKTSYNEQFF
CDR3nt: TGTGCCATCAGGGGGACTAGCAAAACCTCCTACAATGAGCAGTTCTTC

d_gene: TRBD1
v_gene: TRBV6-1
j_gene: TRBJ1-5
abundance: -
CDR3aa: CASSEQTGANQPQHF
CDR3nt: TGTGCCAGCAGTGAACAGACAGGGGCGAATCAGCCCCAGCATTTT

d_gene: -
v_gene: TRBV7-2
j_gene: TRBJ2-6
abundance: -
CDR3aa: CASSQIANSGANVLTF
CDR3nt: TGTGCCAGCAGTCAAATAGCGAACTCTGGGGCCAACGTCCTGACTTTC

d_gene: TRBD1
v_gene: TRBV5-1
j_gene: TRBJ1-1
abundance: few
CDR3aa: CASSLGQGMTEAFF
CDR3nt: TGCGCCAGCAGCTTGGGACAGGGTATGACTGAAGCTTTCTTT

d_gene: TRBD1
v_gene: TRBV2
j_gene: TRBJ1-5
abundance: -
CDR3aa: CASSWGTDSNQPQHF
CDR3nt: TGTGCCAGCAGCTGGGGGACAGATAGCAATCAGCCCCAGCATTTT

d_gene: TRBD1
v_gene: TRBV9
j_gene: TRBJ1-2
abundance: few
CDR3aa: CASSVSTGVDGYTF
CDR3nt: TGTGCCAGCAGCGTATCAACAGGGGTCGATGGCTACACCTTC

d_gene: -
v_gene: TRBV6-1
j_gene: TRBJ1-5
abundance: -
CDR3aa: CASSGSGMSNQPQHF
CDR3nt: TGTGCCAGCAGTGGTTCAGGGATGAGCAATCAGCCCCAGCATTTT

d_gene: -
v_gene: TRBV7-2
j_gene: TRBJ1-3
abundance: once
CDR3aa: CASSLDLTGIGNTIYF
CDR3nt: TGTGCCAGCAGCTTGGACCTGACTGGTATTGGAAACACCATATATTTT

d_gene: TRBD1
v_gene: TRBV10-3
j_gene: TRBJ1-2
abundance: -
CDR3aa: CAITRDRSDYGYTF
CDR3nt: TGTGCCATCACTAGGGACAGGAGTGACTATGGCTACACCTTC

d_gene: TRBD2
v_gene: TRBV5-4
j_gene: TRBJ2-1
abundance: -
CDR3aa: CASSLEGLGKYNEQFF
CDR3nt: TGTGCCAGCAGCTTGGAGGGACTAGGGAAATACAATGAGCAGTTCTTC

d_gene: TRBD1
v_gene: TRBV28
j_gene: TRBJ2-6
abundance: once
CDR3aa: CASRDRGWANVLTF
CDR3nt: TGTGCCAGCAGGGACAGGGGCTGGGCCAACGTCCTGACTTTC

d_gene: TRBD1
v_gene: TRBV19
j_gene: TRBJ1-4
abundance: -
CDR3aa: CASSPLQGANGKLFF
CDR3nt: TGTGCCAGTAGTCCCCTGCAGGGGGCCAATGGAAAACTGTTTTTT

d_gene: TRBD1
v_gene: TRBV5-6
j_gene: TRBJ1-2
abundance: -
CDR3aa: CASSQIRDRSGYTF
CDR3nt: TGTGCCAGCAGCCAAATTCGGGACAGGTCTGGCTACACCTTC

d_gene: TRBD1
v_gene: TRBV10-3
j_gene: TRBJ1-5
abundance: -
CDR3aa: CAISQGQEGTQPQHF
CDR3nt: TGTGCCATCAGCCAGGGACAGGAGGGAACGCAGCCCCAGCATTTT

d_gene: TRBD1
v_gene: TRBV19
j_gene: TRBJ1-1
abundance: -
CDR3aa: CASSGQGNTEAFF
CDR3nt: TGTGCCAGTAGTGGACAGGGGAACACTGAAGCTTTCTTT

d_gene: TRBD1
v_gene: TRBV30
j_gene: TRBJ2-7
abundance: -
CDR3aa: CAWSRRGGKNEQYF
CDR3nt: TGTGCCTGGAGTCGCCGAGGGGGCAAGAACGAGCAGTACTTC

d_gene: -
v_gene: TRBV6-1
j_gene: TRBJ1-4
abundance: -
CDR3aa: CASKESIHPGEKLFF
CDR3nt: TGTGCCAGCAAAGAAAGCATTCACCCCGGAGAAAAACTGTTTTTT

d_gene: -
v_gene: TRBV6-6
j_gene: TRBJ2-1
abundance: -
CDR3aa: CASTPEGGMVQFF
CDR3nt: TGTGCCAGCACTCCTGAGGGGGGAATGGTGCAGTTCTTC

d_gene: -
v_gene: TRBV21-1
j_gene: TRBJ2-1
abundance: few
CDR3aa: CASSTPTGSSYNEQFF
CDR3nt: TGTGCCAGCAGCACCCCAACAGGGAGCTCCTACAATGAGCAGTTCTTC

d_gene: -
v_gene: TRBV5-4
j_gene: TRBJ2-5
abundance: -
CDR3aa: CASSLTGVRETQYF
CDR3nt: TGTGCCAGCAGCTTGACGGGGGTTAGGGAGACCCAGTACTTC

d_gene: TRBD1
v_gene: TRBV29-1
j_gene: TRBJ2-3
abundance: -
CDR3aa: CSVEGHSGTGGTDTQYF
CDR3nt: TGCAGCGTTGAAGGCCATTCCGGGACAGGGGGCACAGATACGCAGTATTTT

d_gene: TRBD1
v_gene: TRBV11-3
j_gene: TRBJ1-3
abundance: few
CDR3aa: CASSPDRVGNTIYF
CDR3nt: TGTGCCAGCAGCCCGGACAGGGTTGGAAACACCATATATTTT

d_gene: -
v_gene: TRBV5-5
j_gene: TRBJ1-1
abundance: -
CDR3aa: CASIGTSNTEAFF
CDR3nt: TGTGCCAGCATCGGGACATCGAACACTGAAGCTTTCTTT

d_gene: -
v_gene: TRBV6-1
j_gene: TRBJ2-7
abundance: -
CDR3aa: CASSEALGLYEQYF
CDR3nt: TGTGCCAGCAGTGAAGCGTTGGGACTTTACGAGCAGTACTTC

d_gene: -
v_gene: TRBV27
j_gene: TRBJ2-3
abundance: -
CDR3aa: CASSLITLGTDTQYF
CDR3nt: TGTGCCAGCAGTCTTATCACACTAGGGACAGATACGCAGTATTTT

d_gene: -
v_gene: TRBV7-8
j_gene: TRBJ1-1
abundance: -
CDR3aa: CASSGQENTEAFF
CDR3nt: TGTGCCAGCAGCGGTCAGGAGAACACTGAAGCTTTCTTT

d_gene: -
v_gene: TRBV11-2
j_gene: TRBJ2-3
abundance: -
CDR3aa: CASSLEGTSTDTQYF
CDR3nt: TGTGCCAGCAGCTTAGAGGGCACGAGCACAGATACGCAGTATTTT

d_gene: -
v_gene: TRBV10-3
j_gene: TRBJ1-3
abundance: -
CDR3aa: CAISEGATGGNTIYF
CDR3nt: TGTGCCATCAGTGAGGGGGCAACGGGGGGAAACACCATATATTTT

d_gene: -
v_gene: TRBV6-5
j_gene: TRBJ2-7
abundance: -
CDR3aa: CASSYPRQRPDEQYF
CDR3nt: TGTGCCAGCAGTTACCCGCGGCAGCGCCCCGACGAGCAGTACTTC

d_gene: TRBD2
v_gene: TRBV5-1
j_gene: TRBJ2-1
abundance: -
CDR3aa: CASSAGLPSSYNEQFF
CDR3nt: TGCGCCAGCAGCGCGGGACTACCGAGCTCCTACAATGAGCAGTTCTTC

d_gene: -
v_gene: TRBV7-2
j_gene: TRBJ2-5
abundance: -
CDR3aa: CASSLQGAGETQYF
CDR3nt: TGTGCCAGCAGCTTACAAGGGGCCGGTGAGACCCAGTACTTC

d_gene: TRBD1
v_gene: TRBV6-6
j_gene: TRBJ1-1
abundance: once
CDR3aa: CASSRDREGEAFF
CDR3nt: TGTGCCAGCAGCCGTGACAGGGAAGGGGAAGCTTTCTTT

d_gene: -
v_gene: TRBV30
j_gene: TRBJ1-5
abundance: -
CDR3aa: CAWSVGDFGTRNQPQHF
CDR3nt: TGTGCCTGGAGTGTAGGGGATTTCGGGACACGGAATCAGCCCCAGCATTTT

d_gene: -
v_gene: TRBV5-1
j_gene: TRBJ1-5
abundance: -
CDR3aa: CASSLGGTNQPQHF
CDR3nt: TGCGCCAGCAGCCTCGGGGGGACCAATCAGCCCCAGCATTTT

d_gene: -
v_gene: TRBV10-3
j_gene: TRBJ2-1
abundance: once
CDR3aa: CAISVQADNEQFF
CDR3nt: TGTGCCATCAGTGTTCAGGCCGACAATGAGCAGTTCTTC

d_gene: -
v_gene: TRBV6-1
j_gene: TRBJ2-1
abundance: many
CDR3aa: CASSEYGVSEQFF
CDR3nt: TGTGCCAGCAGTGAATATGGCGTGTCCGAGCAGTTCTTC

d_gene: -
v_gene: TRBV2
j_gene: TRBJ1-3
abundance: -
CDR3aa: CASAEGSGNTIYF
CDR3nt: TGTGCCAGCGCGGAGGGCTCTGGAAACACCATATATTTT

d_gene: -
v_gene: TRBV9
j_gene: TRBJ2-1
abundance: -
CDR3aa: CASSVVAVLMDEQFF
CDR3nt: TGTGCCAGCAGCGTAGTAGCGGTCCTGATGGATGAGCAGTTCTTC

d_gene: TRBD2
v_gene: TRBV27
j_gene: TRBJ2-1
abundance: -
CDR3aa: CASSFPGLAGESNEQFF
CDR3nt: TGTGCCAGCAGTTTCCCGGGACTAGCGGGAGAGAGCAATGAGCAGTTCTTC

d_gene: TRBD2
v_gene: TRBV19
j_gene: TRBJ2-1
abundance: -
CDR3aa: CASGGGRTYNEQFF
CDR3nt: TGTGCCAGTGGGGGCGGGAGGACCTACAATGAGCAGTTCTTC

d_gene: -
v_gene: TRBV30
j_gene: TRBJ2-1
abundance: -
CDR3aa: CAWGVGVSYNEQFF
CDR3nt: TGTGCCTGGGGTGTTGGGGTTAGCTACAATGAGCAGTTCTTC